The TCR beta chain under discussion was sequenced for a study of cytomegalovirus exposure and HLA in healthy donors. Points on this clone: Its antigen is unidentified.

The study, taken as a whole, reports: V- and J-gene trimming in TCR beta was tied to a missense DCLRE1C variant by an analysis performed later. Reports showed the classifier diagnosing cytomegalovirus status with high specificity and sensitivity.

This CDR3 is 15 amino acids long. Germline CDR1 SGHVS, CDR2 FQNEAQ. V was trimmed by 5 bases and J by 0 bases, leaving 10 bases between them. It was with 60 Vbeta and 13 Jbeta primers that the PCR ran. TCRdb keeps only in-frame clones here, not all; method: immunoSEQ multiplex PCR. The repertoire includes more than 80,000 clones, around four fifths of them detected once, and about 1.5% sits in the top ten. The genes are TRBV7-8 and TRBJ2-2; maybe TRBD1 (6 bases). The material sequenced was PBMCs. The clonotype was recovered from a man aged 45 to 65 in good health and CMV-seronegative. The CDR3 DNA is TGTGCCAGCAGCCCCGGGACACCGAACACCGGGGAGCTGTTTTTT. This encodes CASSPGTPNTGELFF.